What follows describes a single T cell receptor beta chain. Trimming cost V 5 bases and J 4 bases, with 14 bases left between them. The CDR3 loop spans 14 amino acids. Germline CDR1 is SGHVS and CDR2 is FQNEAQ. Clones were sequenced by immunoSEQ multiplex PCR, and TCRdb holds only the in-frame ones, with some missing. The repertoire holds around 11,000 clones, with 82% as singletons. The source of the sample is a study of PD-1 and CTLA-4 blockade in melanoma. The receptor's source is a human donor with melanoma. Sequencing was performed on CD8+ T cells from peripheral blood, taken from a patient given anti-PD-1 treatment. J is TRBJ1-1 and V is TRBV7-8; no definite D call. CDR3 nucleotides: TGTGCCAGCAGCGCACGGGCACGGGTCACTGAAGCTTTCTTT. Its protein is CASSARARVTEAFF.